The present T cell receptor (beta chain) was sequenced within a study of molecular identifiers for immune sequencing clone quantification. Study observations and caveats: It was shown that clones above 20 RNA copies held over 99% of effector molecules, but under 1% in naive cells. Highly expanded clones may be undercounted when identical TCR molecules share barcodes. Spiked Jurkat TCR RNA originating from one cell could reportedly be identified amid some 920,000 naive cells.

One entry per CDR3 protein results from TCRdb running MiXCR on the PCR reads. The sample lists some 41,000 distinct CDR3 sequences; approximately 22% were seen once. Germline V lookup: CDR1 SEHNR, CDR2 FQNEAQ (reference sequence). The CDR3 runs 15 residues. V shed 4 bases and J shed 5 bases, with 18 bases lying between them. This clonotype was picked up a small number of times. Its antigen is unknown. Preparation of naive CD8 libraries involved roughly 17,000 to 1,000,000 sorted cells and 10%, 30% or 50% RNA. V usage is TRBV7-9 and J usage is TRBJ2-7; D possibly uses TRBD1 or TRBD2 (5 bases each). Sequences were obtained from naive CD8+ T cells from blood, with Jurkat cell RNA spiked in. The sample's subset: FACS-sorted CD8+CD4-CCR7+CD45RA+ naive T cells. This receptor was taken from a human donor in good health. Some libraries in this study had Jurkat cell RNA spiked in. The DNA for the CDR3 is TGTGCCAGCAGCTCCCCAGATGGGGGTTTCGACGAGCAGTACTTC. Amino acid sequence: CASSSPDGGFDEQYF.